The 29 T cell receptor beta chains below all came from one sample that was sequenced in a study of T cell responses to AZD1222 COVID-19 vaccine. Data came from immunoSEQ multiplex PCR; TCRdb stores just in-frame clones and leaves some out. In the table there are under 200,000 clones, roughly 90% of which are singletons. The specimen comprised peripheral blood, sampled on day 0 of AZD1222 vaccination. These receptors were collected from an adult in good health.

The rearrangement joins TRBV2 to TRBJ1-2; perhaps TRBD1 as D (5 bases). V dropped 2 bases and J dropped 2 bases, with 12 bases sitting between them. CDR1 and CDR2 from the germline V gene are SNHLY and FYNNEI. This CDR3 spans 15 amino acids. The DNA of the CDR3 is TGTGCCAGCAGTGAAAGGGGCAGAGCGAACTATGGCTACACCTTC. It translates to CASSERGRANYGYTF.

The chain carries TRBV24-1 and TRBJ1-2; D is perhaps TRBD1 (5 bases). Deletions cut 4 bases from V and 8 bases from J, with 13 bases between. CDR1 is KGHDR and CDR2 is SFDVKD in the germline V gene. The CDR3 has 13 amino acids. The CDR3 bases are TGTGCCACCAGTGACCAGGGAAGTAAGGGCTACACCTTC. Translating gives CATSDQGSKGYTF.

This chain connects TRBV3-1 (or the pseudogene TRBV3-2) to TRBJ1-1; D uncertain. This CDR3 is built from 13 residues. Germline-derived CDR1 and CDR2 are LGHDT and YNNKEL (reference sequence). V dropped 1 base and J dropped 4 bases, with 7 bases sitting between them. CDR3 DNA sequence: TGTGCCAGCAGCCAAGGGTTGGGCACTGAAGCTTTCTTT. This sequence encodes CASSQGLGTEAFF.

This clone came up once. The V call is TRBV25-1, the J call TRBJ2-7; 7 nucleotides match TRBD1. Germline CDR1 is MGHDK and CDR2 is SYGVNS. The J segment lost 2 bases and the V segment lost 5 bases, leaving 9 bases of the junction unmatched. CDR3 size: 15 residues. The CDR3 bases are TGTGCCAGCAGTAGGATGACAGGGTTAACCTACGAGCAGTACTTC. This codes for CASSRMTGLTYEQYF.

The gene calls are TRBV29-1 and TRBJ1-2, with 8 bases aligning to TRBD1. CDR1 is SQVTM and CDR2 is ANQGSEA in the germline V gene. This CDR3 comprises 12 residues. V shed 6 bases, J shed 6 bases, and the junction held 6 bases outside the gene matches. CDR3 sequence reads: CSVDDRGHGYTF. The CDR3 DNA is TGCAGCGTGGACGACAGGGGTCATGGCTACACCTTC.

The rearrangement joins TRBV5-1 to TRBJ1-5; tentative D call: TRBD1 (5 bases). Germline V gives CDR1 SGHRS, CDR2 YFSETQ. The V gene lost 4 bases and the J gene lost 5 bases, with 19 bases spanning the gap. The CDR3 extends over 16 amino acids. Written as DNA, the CDR3 is TGCGCCAGCAGCCATCCCGGGGCTCTCGGGCATCAGCCCCAGCATTTT. This encodes CASSHPGALGHQPQHF.

V and J are TRBV6-5 and TRBJ2-7, with D perhaps assigned TRBD1 or TRBD2 (5 bases each). The CDR3 is made up of 14 amino acids. Germline loops: CDR1 MNHEY, CDR2 SVGAGI. V lost 1 base to trimming and J lost 9 bases, with 16 bases between them. Here the CDR3 reads CASSYFGRDGRQYF. The DNA of the CDR3 is TGTGCCAGCAGTTACTTCGGCAGGGATGGGAGGCAGTACTTC.

The gene calls are TRBV7-2 and TRBJ1-2, with D perhaps matching TRBD1 (6 bases). The germline CDR1 and CDR2 sequences are SGHTA and FQGNSA. The CDR3 sequence is 14 residues long. V was shortened by 0 bases and J by 4 bases, with 9 bases between the two germline ends. The CDR3 here is CASSLALGGYGYTF. The CDR3 coding sequence is TGTGCCAGCAGCTTAGCGTTAGGGGGCTATGGCTACACCTTC.

The chain recombines TRBV20-1 with TRBJ1-2; possibly TRBD1 for D (5 bases). Trimming left V 8 bases short and J 4 bases short, with 11 bases between. Germline loops: CDR1 DFQATT, CDR2 SNEGSKA (reference sequence). The CDR3 consists of 11 residues. CDR3 protein: CSTRQLYGYTF. CDR3 coding DNA: TGCAGTACAAGACAGCTCTATGGCTACACCTTC.

This chain joins TRBV7-9 and TRBJ2-2; no firm D call. V was clipped by 4 bases and J by 1 base, with 7 bases between them. Germline values: CDR1 SEHNR, CDR2 FQNEAQ (reference sequence). This CDR3 is 14 amino acids long. The CDR3 bases are TGTGCCAGCAGCTATAGGGTGAACACCGGGGAGCTGTTTTTT. Translating gives CASSYRVNTGELFF.

The gene calls are TRBV24-1 and TRBJ2-7; TRBD1 matches 8 bases. The germline gives CDR1 KGHDR, CDR2 SFDVKD. CDR3 length equals 13 residues. V shed 9 bases and J 4 bases; nucleotides not matched to a gene: 7. CDR3 in DNA: TGTGCCACCGGGAGACAGGGGAAGTACGAGCAGTACTTC. Protein: CATGRQGKYEQYF.

The chain has TRBV11-3 and TRBJ2-5, with D perhaps matching TRBD1 (5 bases). This CDR3 region has 14 residues. Germline lookup yields CDR1 SGHNT and CDR2 YENEEA. The V end lost 1 base, the J end lost 1 base, and 7 bases lay between the germline ends. DNA of the CDR3: TGTGCCAGCAGCTTAGCAGGGTTCCAAGAGACCCAGTACTTC. Translation gives CASSLAGFQETQYF.

V usage is TRBV7-9 and J usage is TRBJ1-1; D is perhaps TRBD1 (6 bases). The CDR3 has 12 residues. V lost 5 bases and J 7 bases, leaving 11 bases between the germline ends. Germline-derived CDR1 and CDR2 are SEHNR and FQNEAQ (reference sequence). The CDR3 DNA follows: TGTGCCAGCAGCGTCGACAGGATTGAAGCTTTCTTT. The encoded protein is CASSVDRIEAFF.

This rearrangement joins TRBV5-4 to TRBJ2-1; possibly TRBD2 for D (6 bases). The CDR3 has 16 residues. V was pared by 4 bases and J by 2 bases, with 16 bases between. In germline, CDR1 is SGHNT, CDR2 YYREEE (reference sequence). This CDR3 reads CASSPSGAGTYNEQFF. The CDR3 bases are TGTGCCAGCAGCCCCTCCGGGGCGGGAACCTACAATGAGCAGTTCTTC. Full variable domain (missing parts from reference TRBV5-4 and TRBJ2-1): ETGVTQSPTHLIKTRGQQVTLRCSSQSGHNTVSWYQQALGQGPQFIFQYYREEENGRGNFPPRFSGLQFPNYSSELNVNALELDDSALYLCASSPSGAGTYNEQFFGPGTRLTVL.

V gene TRBV6-5 combines with J gene TRBJ1-1; D not certain. Germline V gene sequence: CDR1 MNHEY, CDR2 SVGAGI. The CDR3 is 13 residues long. V was clipped by 7 bases and J by 5 bases, with 14 bases between them. In nucleotides, the CDR3 is TGTGCCAGCAAGAAAGGATTGTGGACTGAAGCTTTCTTT. It translates to CASKKGLWTEAFF.

This chain links TRBV6-5 with TRBJ1-1; 9 positions agree with TRBD1. Germline CDR1 is MNHEY and CDR2 is SVGAGI. The CDR3 covers 14 residues. V trimming: 7 bases; J trimming: 6 bases; junction bases outside the gene matches: 9. The CDR3 bases are TGTGCCAGCACCGGGACAGGGCGATTCGCTGAAGCTTTCTTT. It yields the protein CASTGTGRFAEAFF.

CDR3 in DNA: TGCGCCAGCAGCTTGGTTGCGGGGCAGGAAAACATTCAGTACTTC. Translating gives CASSLVAGQENIQYF. This sequence joins TRBV5-1 and TRBJ2-4; D is possibly TRBD2 (6 bases). There are 15 residues in the CDR3. The V and J ends lost 0 bases and 5 bases respectively, with 12 bases between them. The germline CDR1 and CDR2 sequences are SGHRS and YFSETQ.

Here the CDR3 reads CASSYLRGAPNQPQHF. The CDR3 DNA is TGTGCCAGCAGTTATCTACGGGGGGCCCCCAATCAGCCCCAGCATTTT. The rearrangement joins TRBV6-2 or TRBV6-3 to TRBJ1-5; possibly TRBD1 for D (6 bases). V lost 3 bases, J lost 3 bases, and 15 bases lay in between. The CDR3 contains 16 residues. Germline V gene sequence: CDR1 MNHEY, CDR2 SVGEGT.

This chain links TRBV27 with TRBJ2-1; D may be TRBD2 (6 bases). The CDR3 spans 12 residues. The V end lost 3 bases, the J end lost 9 bases, and 9 bases lay between the germline ends. Germline V gene data show CDR1 as MNHEY and CDR2 as SMNVEV (reference sequence). This CDR3 reads CASSLPGGEQFF. The CDR3 coding sequence is TGTGCCAGCAGTTTGCCCGGGGGTGAGCAGTTCTTC.

The chain has TRBV7-2 and TRBJ2-5; 12 nucleotides match TRBD2. In germline, CDR1 is SGHTA, CDR2 FQGNSA. This CDR3 contains 17 residues. Trimming cost V 1 base and J 5 bases; bases outside gene matches: 8. The CDR3 protein is CASSLEGRLAGVETQYF. The CDR3 DNA sequence: TGTGCCAGCAGCTTAGAGGGGCGACTAGCGGGAGTGGAGACCCAGTACTTC.

The V and J genes are TRBV19 and TRBJ1-1; 12 bases agree with TRBD1. From germline, CDR1 is LNHDA and CDR2 SQIVND (reference sequence). V lost 5 bases to trimming and J lost 5 bases; unmatched junction nucleotides: 3. The CDR3 has 14 amino acids. CDR3 in amino acids: CASSRDRGQTEAFF. CDR3 in DNA: TGTGCCAGTAGTCGGGACAGGGGGCAGACTGAAGCTTTCTTT.

The rearrangement links TRBV7-9 to TRBJ2-1; D not resolved. CDR1 and CDR2 from the germline V gene are SEHNR and FQNEAQ (reference sequence). The CDR3 has 15 amino acids. Trimming stripped 1 base from V and 5 bases from J, with 12 bases between. CDR3 coding DNA: TGTGCCAGCAGCTTAGTGGGCGGTGTCGACAATGAGCAGTTCTTC. Residues: CASSLVGGVDNEQFF.

The chain is built from TRBV5-1 and TRBJ1-2; D might be TRBD1 (5 bases). With 3 bases removed from V and 2 bases from J, the gap between germline ends came to 8 bases. CDR1 and CDR2 (germline): SGHRS, YFSETQ. CDR3 length equals 13 residues. The CDR3 sequence: CASSSTENYGYTF. CDR3 nucleotides: TGCGCCAGCAGCTCGACAGAGAACTATGGCTACACCTTC.

The J gene is TRBJ1-1, the V gene TRBV18, with D hard to call. The V gene lost 3 bases and the J gene lost 2 bases, with 10 bases spanning the gap. CDR3 length equals 14 residues. Per the germline V gene, CDR1 is KGHSH and CDR2 is LQKENI. CDR3 in amino acids: CASSPPGPNTEAFF. As DNA, the CDR3 is TGTGCCAGCTCACCCCCTGGACCCAACACTGAAGCTTTCTTT.

The chain is built from TRBV4-3 and TRBJ1-2; TRBD1 aligns across 8 bases. The CDR3 runs to 16 residues. The trim removed 0 bases at V and 7 bases at J, leaving 10 bases unmatched. Germline V gives CDR1 LGHNA, CDR2 YSLEER. Here the CDR3 DNA reads TGCGCCAGCAGCCAAGATTATGGACAGGGAGGTATTGGCTACACCTTC. This gives the protein CASSQDYGQGGIGYTF.

This sequence joins TRBV5-1 and TRBJ2-3, with D uncertain. The CDR3 is 13 amino acids. CDR1 and CDR2 (germline): SGHRS, YFSETQ. Trimming pared 4 bases from V and 5 bases from J, leaving 11 bases between. The CDR3 sequence: CASSEKQLDTQYF. As DNA, the CDR3 is TGCGCCAGCAGCGAAAAACAGCTAGATACGCAGTATTTT. Filled out from reference TRBV5-1 and TRBJ2-3, the complete variable domain reads KAGVTQTPRYLIKTRGQQVTLSCSPISGHRSVSWYQQTPGQGLQFLFEYFSETQRNKGNFPGRFSGRQFSNSRSEMNVSTLELGDSALYLCASSEKQLDTQYFGPGTRLTVL.

V usage is TRBV24-1 and J usage is TRBJ2-7, with D possibly TRBD2 on 6 matching bases. CDR1 and CDR2 (germline): KGHDR, SFDVKD. V was cut by 5 bases and J by 0 bases, with 16 bases left in between. There are 16 residues in the CDR3. The CDR3 loop is CATSVPRDGSSYEQYF. DNA of the CDR3: TGTGCCACCAGTGTGCCCCGGGACGGGAGCTCCTACGAGCAGTACTTC.

V is TRBV7-3 and J is TRBJ2-3; no clear D. The CDR3 covers 13 residues. Germline CDR1 reads SGHTA; CDR2 reads FQGTGA. The V and J ends lost 5 bases and 2 bases respectively, with 8 bases between them. CDR3 amino acids: CASSPELTDTQYF. CDR3 nucleotide sequence: TGTGCCAGCAGCCCCGAACTCACAGATACGCAGTATTTT.

The chain recombines TRBV7-6 with TRBJ2-1; 7 nucleotides match TRBD2. CDR3 length: 15 residues. Germline trimming cut 2 bases from V and 7 bases from J; bases unmatched to any gene: 8. CDR1 and CDR2 from the germline V gene are SGHVS and FNYEAQ. The chain's CDR3 is CASSLLIGRYNEQFF. The CDR3 DNA is TGTGCCAGCAGCTTACTCATCGGGAGGTATAATGAGCAGTTCTTC. The full variable domain, with the rest looked up from reference TRBV7-6 and TRBJ2-1, is GAGVSQSPRYKVTKRGQDVALRCDPISGHVSLYWYRQALGQGPEFLTYFNYEAQQDKSGLPNDRFSAERPEGSISTLTIQRTEQRDSAMYRCASSLLIGRYNEQFFGPGTRLTVL.